This TCR beta chain was recorded in a study of T cell responses to AZD1222 COVID-19 vaccine. Whole-study context: Second-dose schedules of about 4 or about 12 weeks were combined.

Profiling relied on immunoSEQ multiplex PCR, and the TCRdb table lists in-frame clones only, not all of them. The sample shows under 100,000 clones, 90% of them seen only once. The sample was peripheral blood, taken on day 0 of AZD1222 vaccination. This sequence originates from an adult in good health.

CDR3 region: CASSLLRSTSGETQYF. In nucleotides, the CDR3 is TGTGCCAGCAGCTTATTACGGTCTACCTCGGGAGAGACCCAGTACTTC. The J gene is TRBJ2-5, the V gene TRBV7-9; D unclear. Germline V gene data show CDR1 as SEHNR and CDR2 as FQNEAQ (reference sequence). Trimming took off 2 bases at V and 4 bases at J, with 17 bases between the two ends. The CDR3 consists of 16 residues.